The text below deals with one T cell receptor (beta chain). Its recognized antigen is unknown. The sample belongs to a study of cytomegalovirus exposure and HLA in healthy donors (dated by TCRdb to about 2017). Context from the whole study: In an earlier analysis of 587 of the donors, about 260 Gb of sequence data and 100 million or so unique TCR beta sequences from about 179 million T cells were reported. Approximately 300 gigabases of sequencing data and approximately 80 million unique TCR sequences were included in an early release covering roughly 700 HLA-typed donors. The genetic ancestry cluster associated with self-reported Caucasian donors included roughly four fifths of the approximately 410 genotyped donors. The study was designed to test whether signatures of past pathogen exposure could be identified by cataloging public T cell receptors. The study profiled the T cell repertoires of some 610 subjects by immunosequencing and related them to cytomegalovirus serostatus. A separate validation cohort of some 130 different subjects was used in addition to the approximately 700-subject first cohort. To predict cytomegalovirus infection status, the study brought together high-throughput TCR immunosequencing, statistical association of individual TCRs with disease status, and machine learning. A later analysis re-examined previously published TCR beta repertoires from around 670 donors and added high-resolution HLA genotyping to investigate patterns of TCR occurrence. The later analysis used no new phenotypic data to find candidate immune exposures, relying instead on TCR beta sequences and their occurrence across donors. In an earlier analysis of about 590 of the donors, high-throughput TCR beta sequencing was used to judge whether each TCR beta V gene segment behaved as functional or pseudogenic. Donor age, sex, ethnicity and CMV serostatus were compiled together with the repertoire data. A later genetic analysis took genome-wide SNP genotypes for about three fifths of the 666 donors and used that subset as a discovery cohort. All discovery cohort repertoires had been generated on a single sequencing platform. Class I and class II HLA loci were covered by the typing at four-digit resolution. Typing coverage differed by locus: A, B, C, DRB1 and DQB1 were typed in about 629-640 donors, DQA1 in 522, DPA1 in some 600, and DPB1 in just under 480. Roughly 5 DR-DQ haplotypes were handled as single units for association and clustering because linkage in the cohort was strong. Across some 400 genotyped donors of the cohort, an average of roughly 200,000 unique TCR beta nucleotide sequences per donor were sequenced, and approximately 17% of those sequences were non-productive.

The cohort consisted of 600 or so healthy bone marrow donors. At the time of sampling, every cohort member was nominally healthy, though immune exposures that went unrecorded were likely present. The donor tested CMV seronegative, placing the donor among the roughly 400 seronegative members of the cohort. Each donor provided a peripheral blood sample, and peripheral blood mononuclear cells were used for TCR beta sequencing. Genomic DNA was extracted from the blood cell samples with the Qiagen DNeasy Blood Extraction Kit. The library was obtained by the immunoSEQ multiplex PCR assay. For the multiplex PCR, a mixture combining 60 forward primers for TCR Vbeta segments and 13 reverse primers for TCR Jbeta segments was used. Amplification of the CDR3 region of rearranged TCR beta genes was performed with a multiplex PCR assay on genomic DNA. Amplified TCR beta libraries were sequenced as 87-base-pair reads on the Illumina HiSeq System. Per the original workflow: In a later analysis, tens of millions of unique TCR beta chains were counted across the 500 to 850 repertoires, and approximately 11 million of these chains were shared by at least two donors. Raw reads were error-corrected and collapsed into unique sequences by a nearest-neighbor algorithm in which closely related sequences were merged to remove PCR and sequencing errors. Alignment of CDR3 sequences to IMGT reference sequences was used to assign V, D and J gene segments. For a sequence to be retained, at least a six-nucleotide match to both a V gene segment and a J gene segment was required. A rearrangement was called productive if the CDR3 had no stop codons and remained in frame with V and J, and every other rearrangement was called non-productive. Following IMGT convention, CDR3 was defined as the stretch from the second conserved V-encoded cysteine up to the conserved J-encoded phenylalanine. The earlier analysis of a few hundred of the donors excluded any sequence lacking an unambiguous match to a single V gene segment. An earlier analysis of fewer than 650 of the donors classified V segments as functional when productive rearrangements were above 56.7% and as segregating when the standard deviation between donors was above 5%. To diagnose cytomegalovirus status from the catalog of TCR beta chain sequences, a statistical classification framework was built. In a later analysis, V and J genes were assigned by comparing TCR nucleotide sequences against IMGT/GENE-DB human TR gene sequences. Using the TCRdist pipeline, a later analysis assigned CDR3 sequences along with most-parsimonious VDJ recombination scenarios. In a later analysis, each TCR beta chain was defined by its CDR3 amino acid sequence together with its V-gene family, and reads lacking a unique V-gene family were excluded. In a later analysis, fewer than 650 highly shared, low-generation-probability nucleotide sequences were removed to address suspected cross-contamination and a sequencing artifact. A later analysis calculated a clonal expansion index for each public chain from normalized within-repertoire ranks of inferred template counts. In a later analysis, generation probabilities were computed using a VDJ recombination model fitted to out-of-frame rearrangements, and the results were checked against IGoR. Hypergeometric tests were used in a later analysis to score TCR-TCR, TCR-HLA and TCR-CMV co-occurrence, with a repertoire-size bias correction applied to the TCR pairs. In a later analysis, false discovery rates were estimated by permuting HLA or CMV assignments 20 times. In a later analysis, co-occurring TCRs were grouped using DBSCAN, with TCRdist sequence similarity added in when clustering inside HLA-allele-positive subsets. Repertoires with fewer than 30,000 or more than 120,000 public chains, plus five repertoires with anomalous nucleotide sharing, were excluded from co-occurrence clustering. The immuneACCESS repertoire file appears here via TCRdb, limited to in-frame rearrangements. These files lack a portion of the clones; in checked studies, under half of the deficit traces to unresolved V genes, and the cause of the others is not known. The D gene and trimming were derived from the DNA, and the V and J assignments and clone size from that table. This sample's listing comprises approximately 92,000 clones. The ten largest clones take up 3% to 4% of the sample.

What the study reported, not specific to this receptor: An earlier analysis of some 560 of the donors showed that most TCR beta V segments appeared in productive rearrangements either about 87% or about 30% of the time, which broadly matched IMGT annotations. The study listed approximately 160 TCR beta chains as associated with cytomegalovirus. In this cohort, only TCR beta chains were sequenced, and detectable features were limited by the absence of alpha or paired-chain data. A later genetic analysis associated a missense DCLRE1C variant with V-gene and J-gene trimming of TCR beta chains, and an independent cohort replicated the association. According to a later genetic analysis, donors in an Asian-associated ancestry cluster had fewer N-insertions in productive TCRs than the roughly 700-donor mean. A later analysis found that TCR association rates varied across HLA loci, with DRB1 alleles showing the most associated TCRs and HLA-C alleles the fewest. According to a later analysis, most CMV-associated TCR beta chains appeared to be HLA-restricted, and the HLA associations seemed to be driven largely by CMV exposure. In a later analysis, HLA-associated TCR beta chains were found to be more clonally expanded and to have lower generation probabilities than equally common non-associated chains. The presence/absence analyses assumed that sequencing depth was roughly uniform across donors, and that assumption may not be true. Because counts were too low, about 18 rarely observed V segments, including chromosome 9 orphons, were left out of the earlier analysis of some 640 of the donors. Strong co-occurrence of HLA alleles, especially DR and DQ, made assigning TCR associations to individual alleles difficult. The classifier was reported to diagnose cytomegalovirus status with high specificity and sensitivity in both the original and validation cohorts. A further reported finding was that TCR beta sequences accurately predicted the HLA-A and HLA-B alleles for most subjects in the first cohort. A group of highly shared sequence variants was considered likely to be a technical artifact of the sequencing pipeline. Because HLA typing was missing for some donors at each locus, association tests included only the typed subset. Several of the top co-occurrence clusters appeared to be linked to parvovirus B19, influenza, CMV and Epstein-Barr virus, according to a later analysis. Linkage disequilibrium might explain the correlated functional status among segregating V segments, but an unknown experimental factor could not be ruled out. While some public TCRs were present in many individuals, most TCR sequences turned up only very rarely across donors. A later analysis associated some 17,000 TCR beta sequences with specific HLA alleles at a false discovery rate of 0.05. The only immune exposure information available for the cohort was CMV serostatus. Because the 87-base-pair reads could not distinguish some IMGT-functional V segments, including TRBV6-2 and TRBV6-3, those segments were excluded. According to the authors, the approach could potentially be generalized to other disease states and immunological phenotypes. Three of the identified cytomegalovirus-associated TCR beta chains were confirmed in vitro to be specific for cytomegalovirus antigens.

The germline V gene yields SQVTM for CDR1 and ANQGSEA for CDR2. Trimming removed 4 bases from V and 3 bases from J, leaving 6 bases between the germline ends. There are 11 amino acids in the CDR3, from cysteine to phenylalanine inclusive. Only CDR3 DNA is held: 33 bases, read in frame from base 1. The TCR was taken from a woman under 40 in good health and CMV-seronegative. The sample consisted of PBMCs. The chain is assembled from TRBV29-1 and TRBJ1-2; the D region possibly corresponds to TRBD1 (5 bases align). The nucleotide sequence is TGCAGCGTTGCACAGGACTATGGCTACACCTTC. It is translated as CSVAQDYGYTF.